This T cell receptor beta chain was sequenced for a study of monozygotic twins with inflammatory bowel disease. Study-level points and caveats: Variability may have been added to patient repertoires by differing immunosuppressive treatments.

Germline CDR1 reads KGHSH; CDR2 reads LQKENI. CDR3 length equals 16 residues. As to this clonotype: Its antigen remains unidentified.

Per-sample cDNA came from eight separate reactions. From the 5' RACE reads, TCRdb lists one entry per CDR3 protein and no DNA. Its table records about 300,000 distinct CDR3 sequences. V is TRBV18 and J is TRBJ2-1; TCRdb's D gene call, TRBD1, goes unchecked for lack of DNA. The sequencing sample was made of blood. This receptor was taken from a human donor with ulcerative colitis or Crohn's disease, or a healthy co-twin of an affected twin (not recorded which). The CDR3 spells CASSSRTGQGYNEQFF. Looking up the rest from reference TRBV18 and TRBJ2-1 gives the full variable domain: NAGVMQNPRHLVRRRGQEARLRCSPMKGHSHVYWYRQLPEEGLKFMVYLQKENIIDESGMPKERFSAEFPKEGPSILRIQQVVRGDSAAYFCASSSRTGQGYNEQFFGPGTRLTVL.